What follows describes a single T cell receptor (beta chain). This entry comes from a study of shared clonotypes between healthy human individuals. Some clones are missing from TCRdb's copy, which holds only in-frame ones; the method was immunoSEQ multiplex PCR. The sample lists 980,000 or so clones; 76% were seen once. This CDR3 comprises 19 residues. CDR1 SGDLS and CDR2 YYNGEE come from the germline V gene. Unmatched junction bases numbered 9, after V lost 0 bases and J lost 4 bases. The sequencing input was memory CD4+ T cells sorted from blood. Subset meaning: CD45RA-negative fraction. The chain recombines TRBV9 with TRBJ2-1, with TRBD2 matching 14 bases. This TCR was recovered from a man between 18 and 35 years old in good health. The CDR3 loop is CASSVEPGLAGVKYNEQFF. In DNA form, the CDR3 reads TGTGCCAGCAGCGTAGAGCCGGGACTAGCGGGAGTCAAATACAATGAGCAGTTCTTC.